This T cell receptor beta chain emerged from a study of blood T cell repertoires in COVID-19. Study context: Donors in the United States, Italy and Spain gave samples during acute or convalescent COVID-19.

V dropped 4 bases and J dropped 4; count of bases not matched to a gene: 10. The CDR3 has 15 residues. Germline assignment: CDR1 SQVTM and CDR2 ANQGSEA. Data came from immunoSEQ multiplex PCR; TCRdb stores just in-frame clones and leaves some out. The sample carries about 130,000 clones, around 83% recorded once. The chain employs TRBV29-1 and TRBJ2-5, with 9 bases aligning to TRBD2. This receptor was identified in a woman of 80 years or more with acute or convalescent COVID-19. The sample taken for sequencing was peripheral blood. The CDR3 DNA sequence: TGCAGCGTTGTTTTGCGGGGGGGGGTTCCAGAGACCCAGTACTTC. This codes for CSVVLRGGVPETQYF. Supplemented by reference TRBV29-1 and TRBJ2-5, the full variable domain reads SAVISQKPSRDICQRGTSLTIQCQVDSQVTMMFWYRQQPGQSLTLIATANQGSEATYESGFVIDKFPISRPNLTFSTLTVSNMSPEDSSIYLCSVVLRGGVPETQYFGPGTRLLVL.